One TCR beta chain is described in this entry. The method was immunoSEQ multiplex PCR; TCRdb's version includes in-frame clones alone and lacks a portion of them. Of roughly 81,000 clones in the sample, 85% to 95% were seen once. The sample originates from a study of OX40 agonist ivuxolimab in advanced cancers. V lost 1 base to trimming and J lost 7 bases; unmatched junction nucleotides: 10. The CDR3 sequence is 14 residues long. The germline V gene encodes CDR1 SQVTM and CDR2 ANQGSEA. The chain recombines TRBV29-1 with TRBJ2-7; 7 bases fit TRBD1. This material consisted of CD4+ or CD8+ T cells sorted from blood, taken in a trial of the OX40 agonist ivuxolimab. The TCR comes from an adult with an advanced solid tumor such as melanoma, head and neck, liver or kidney cancer. Here the CDR3 DNA reads TGCAGCGTTGAAGTGGGGACAGAGCCGGGGGAGCAGTACTTC. This codes for CSVEVGTEPGEQYF.